The clone carrying this T cell receptor beta chain was counted once. Its matching antigen is unknown. The data derive from a study of shared clonotypes between healthy human individuals. Study outcomes and limitations: The authors expected sequencing depth to affect clonotype sharing among donors.

Once extracted for a subset, genomic DNA was divided evenly among several immunoSEQ plates. Spread over ten immunoSEQ deep assay plates, unsorted PBMC DNA underwent sequencing. Sequencing was performed with immunoSEQ multiplex PCR; in TCRdb, only in-frame clones are kept and a portion is missing. Among some 490,000 clones listed, roughly 80% were seen once. J gave up 3 bases and V 4 bases, and 6 bases lay outside the gene matches. The CDR3 spans 16 residues. Germline V gives CDR1 LNHDA, CDR2 SQIVND (reference sequence). Sequencing was performed on PBMCs. The J gene is TRBJ2-3, the V gene TRBV19; 11 nucleotides agree with TRBD2. This TCR came from a woman between 40 and 50 years old in good health. Some clones in this sample may be carry-over from other donors' samples. The CDR3 bases are TGTGCCAGTAGTACTACTAGCGGGAGTTGGACAGATACGCAGTATTTT. This translates into CASSTTSGSWTDTQYF.